The rows below give T cell receptor beta chains drawn from one sample of a study of cytomegalovirus exposure and HLA in healthy donors. The assay was immunoSEQ multiplex PCR, and TCRdb's table has in-frame clones only and misses some. The repertoire holds fewer than 400,000 clones, roughly 88% seen once, with roughly 0.96% in the top ten. The sample taken for sequencing was PBMCs. The receptors were sampled from a man aged 25-45 years in good health and CMV-seronegative. Each CDR3 is given with its conserved first and last residue. Fields, in order: clone size, J gene, V gene, D gene, CDR3 protein, CDR3 DNA. A D gene is named only where the DNA matches it firmly. The size of a clone is reported for some rows only, either as once, few or many, or as a class for expanded clones.

few | TRBJ1-6 | TRBV5-4 | - | CASSLRTGTNSPLHF | TGTGCCAGCAGCTTGAGAACAGGGACGAATTCACCCCTCCACTTT
- | TRBJ1-2 | TRBV19 | - | CATRWERQDGYTF | TGTGCCACTAGATGGGAGAGACAGGACGGCTACACCTTC
- | TRBJ1-1 | TRBV30 | TRBD1 | CAWARDREINTEAFF | TGTGCCTGGGCTCGGGACAGGGAAATTAACACTGAAGCTTTCTTT
- | TRBJ1-2 | TRBV25-1 | - | CASSEYGGGDGYTF | TGTGCCAGCAGTGAATATGGGGGGGGCGATGGCTACACCTTC
- | TRBJ2-5 | TRBV29-1 | TRBD1 | CSVGGQGGETQYF | TGCAGCGTCGGGGGACAGGGGGGAGAGACCCAGTACTTC
few | TRBJ1-2 | TRBV2 | TRBD1 | CASGQGVGYTF | TGTGCCAGCGGACAGGGGGTTGGTTACACCTTC
- | TRBJ1-2 | TRBV2 | - | CASSLRVARNYGYTF | TGTGCCAGCAGTTTACGGGTGGCTCGTAACTATGGCTACACCTTC
- | TRBJ1-2 | TRBV5-6 | TRBD1 | CASSYGQGARYGYTF | TGTGCCAGCAGTTATGGACAGGGGGCTCGCTATGGCTACACCTTC
- | TRBJ2-3 | TRBV4-2 | TRBD2 | CASSLPGAGGSTDTQYF | TGTGCCAGCAGCCTCCCCGGGGCCGGGGGGAGCACAGATACGCAGTATTTT
- | TRBJ1-2 | TRBV4-1 | - | CASSQGYGETNYGYTF | TGCGCCAGCAGCCAAGGATACGGGGAGACTAACTATGGCTACACCTTC
- | TRBJ2-7 | TRBV12-5 | TRBD1 | CASGLVLSGTGAYEQYF | TGTGCTAGTGGTTTGGTACTCTCCGGGACAGGGGCTTACGAGCAGTACTTC
once | TRBJ1-2 | TRBV5-6 | - | CASSLVGRTNYGYTF | TGTGCCAGCAGCTTGGTGGGCAGGACTAACTATGGCTACACCTTC
- | TRBJ1-1 | TRBV15 | TRBD1 | CATSRSGTGSSIFGAFF | TGTGCCACCAGCAGATCTGGGACAGGGTCGAGTATATTCGGAGCTTTCTTT
once | TRBJ1-1 | TRBV10-3 | - | CAISTAEGQLNTEAFF | TGTGCCATCAGTACTGCTGAGGGACAACTAAACACTGAAGCTTTCTTT
few | TRBJ1-1 | TRBV14 | - | CASSQQGLNTEAFF | TGTGCCAGCAGCCAACAGGGGTTAAACACTGAAGCTTTCTTT
- | TRBJ1-4 | TRBV7-9 | TRBD1 | CASSLGGTGEKLFF | TGTGCCAGCAGCTTAGGAGGGACAGGGGAAAAACTGTTTTTT
- | TRBJ2-5 | TRBV6-5 | TRBD1 | CASSSWDRVAQYF | TGTGCCAGCAGTTCCTGGGACAGGGTGGCCCAGTACTTC
- | TRBJ2-5 | TRBV5-1 | - | CASSLGQAWAQYF | TGCGCCAGCAGCTTGGGGCAGGCGTGGGCCCAGTACTTC
- | TRBJ1-4 | TRBV6-5 | TRBD1 | CASSRRTGRNEKLFF | TGTGCCAGCAGTAGACGGACAGGGAGGAATGAAAAACTGTTTTTT
- | TRBJ2-7 | TRBV5-4 | TRBD2 | CASSPPGLPSSYEQYF | TGTGCCAGCAGCCCACCGGGACTACCCAGCTCCTACGAGCAGTACTTC
- | TRBJ1-2 | TRBV5-1 | TRBD1 | CASSPGQGANGYTF | TGCGCCAGCAGCCCGGGACAGGGGGCTAATGGCTACACCTTC
- | TRBJ1-4 | TRBV5-6 | - | CASSSAGEKLFF | TGTGCCAGCAGCTCCGCCGGTGAAAAACTGTTTTTT
- | TRBJ1-4 | TRBV5-1 | TRBD1 | CASSWTGGSEKLFF | TGCGCCAGCAGTTGGACAGGGGGGAGCGAAAAACTGTTTTTT
- | TRBJ2-7 | TRBV10-3 | - | CATRGTSSYEQYF | TGTGCCACCAGGGGCACGAGCTCCTACGAGCAGTACTTC
few | TRBJ1-2 | TRBV6-6 | - | CASSYGSGSDYGYTF | TGTGCCAGCAGTTACGGCTCAGGATCCGACTATGGCTACACCTTC
- | TRBJ1-6 | TRBV10-2 | TRBD1 | CASSGQGVRSPLHF | TGCGCCAGCAGTGGACAGGGGGTAAGATCACCCCTCCACTTT
- | TRBJ1-2 | TRBV14 | - | CASSQDPHQQGTLGYTF | TGTGCCAGCAGCCAAGACCCGCACCAACAGGGTACGCTTGGCTACACCTTC
- | TRBJ2-2 | TRBV13 | - | CASSLHSANTGELFF | TGTGCCAGCAGCTTACACTCGGCGAACACCGGGGAGCTGTTTTTT
once | TRBJ1-5 | TRBV15 | - | CATSRWTDNQPQHF | TGTGCCACCAGCAGGTGGACAGACAATCAGCCCCAGCATTTT
- | TRBJ2-6 | TRBV6-5 | TRBD1 | CASRGTGVGANVLTF | TGTGCCAGCAGGGGGACAGGGGTCGGGGCCAACGTCCTGACTTTC
- | TRBJ1-3 | TRBV29-1 | TRBD1 | CSVVRQGGNTIYF | TGCAGCGTTGTAAGACAGGGTGGAAACACCATATATTTT
- | TRBJ1-2 | TRBV2 | - | CASSVLVVSYGYTF | TGTGCCAGCAGTGTGTTGGTAGTTAGCTATGGCTACACCTTC
once | TRBJ1-1 | TRBV7-9 | - | CASSPDKTEAFF | TGTGCCAGCAGCCCCGACAAGACTGAAGCTTTCTTT
- | TRBJ2-7 | TRBV6-5 | - | CASSYSTRGEQYF | TGTGCCAGCAGTTACTCGACCCGGGGAGAGCAGTACTTC
- | TRBJ2-5 | TRBV18 | - | CASSPQGTGETQYF | TGTGCCAGCTCACCACAAGGTACAGGAGAGACCCAGTACTTC
- | TRBJ2-2 | TRBV27 | - | CASSFNGGTGELFF | TGTGCCAGCAGTTTCAACGGGGGCACCGGGGAGCTGTTTTTT
once | TRBJ1-2 | TRBV27 | TRBD1 | CASSSMDRGNHYGYTF | TGTGCCAGCAGTTCGATGGACAGGGGCAATCACTATGGCTACACCTTC
- | TRBJ1-4 | TRBV7-2 | TRBD1 | CASSWGDRDNEKLFF | TGTGCCAGCAGCTGGGGGGACAGGGATAATGAAAAACTGTTTTTT
- | TRBJ1-3 | TRBV9 | TRBD1 | CASSSGQGVYGNTIYF | TGTGCCAGCAGCTCAGGACAGGGGGTATATGGAAACACCATATATTTT
- | TRBJ2-2 | TRBV5-1 | - | CASSLDPGFAGELFF | TGCGCCAGCAGCTTGGATCCGGGATTCGCCGGGGAGCTGTTTTTT
- | TRBJ1-5 | TRBV5-1 | TRBD1 | CASSLGQGSQPQHF | TGCGCCAGCAGCTTGGGACAGGGCAGTCAGCCCCAGCATTTT